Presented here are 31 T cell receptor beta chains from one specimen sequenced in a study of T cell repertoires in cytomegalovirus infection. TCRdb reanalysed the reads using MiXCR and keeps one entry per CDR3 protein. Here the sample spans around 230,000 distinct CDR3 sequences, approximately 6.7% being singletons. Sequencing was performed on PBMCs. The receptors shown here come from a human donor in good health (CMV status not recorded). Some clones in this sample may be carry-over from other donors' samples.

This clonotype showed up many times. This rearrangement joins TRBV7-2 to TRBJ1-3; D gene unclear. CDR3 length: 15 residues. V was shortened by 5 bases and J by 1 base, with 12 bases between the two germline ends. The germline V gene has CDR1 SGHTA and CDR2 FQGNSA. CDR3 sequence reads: CASSIEVLSGNTIYF. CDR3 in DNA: TGTGCCAGCAGCATTGAAGTCCTATCTGGAAACACCATATATTTT.

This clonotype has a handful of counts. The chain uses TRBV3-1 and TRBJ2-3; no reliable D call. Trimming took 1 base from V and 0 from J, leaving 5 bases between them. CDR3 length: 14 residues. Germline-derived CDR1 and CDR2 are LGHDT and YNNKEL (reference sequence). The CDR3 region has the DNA TGTGCCAGCAGCCAAGGACGGAGCACAGATACGCAGTATTTT. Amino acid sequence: CASSQGRSTDTQYF.

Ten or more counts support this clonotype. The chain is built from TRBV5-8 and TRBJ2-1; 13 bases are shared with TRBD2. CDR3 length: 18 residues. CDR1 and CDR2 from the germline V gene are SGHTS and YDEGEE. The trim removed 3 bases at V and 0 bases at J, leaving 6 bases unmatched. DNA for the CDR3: TGTGCCAGCAGCTCATGGACTAGCGGGGGAAGCTCCTACAATGAGCAGTTCTTC. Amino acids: CASSSWTSGGSSYNEQFF.

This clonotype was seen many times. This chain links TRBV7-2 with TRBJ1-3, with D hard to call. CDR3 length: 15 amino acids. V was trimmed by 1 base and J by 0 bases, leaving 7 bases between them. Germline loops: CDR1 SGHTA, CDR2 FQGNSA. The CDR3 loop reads CASSLGALSGNTIYF. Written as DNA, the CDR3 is TGTGCCAGCAGCTTAGGGGCCCTCTCTGGAAACACCATATATTTT.

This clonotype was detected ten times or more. CDR3 sequence reads: CASSVETSGGPNTGELFF. Here the CDR3 DNA reads TGTGCCAGCAGCGTAGAGACTAGCGGGGGCCCTAACACCGGGGAGCTGTTTTTT. The rearrangement uses TRBV9 and TRBJ2-2; 12 bases are shared with TRBD2. The CDR3 extends over 18 amino acids. The V gene's germline CDR1 is SGDLS and CDR2 YYNGEE. J was trimmed by 2 bases and V by 0 bases; bases with no gene match: 5.

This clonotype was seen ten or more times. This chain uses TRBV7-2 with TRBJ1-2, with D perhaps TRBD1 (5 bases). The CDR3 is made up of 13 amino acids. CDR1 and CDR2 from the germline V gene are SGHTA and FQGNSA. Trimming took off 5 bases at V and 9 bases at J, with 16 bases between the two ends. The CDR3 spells CASSLSAGSSYTF. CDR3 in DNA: TGTGCCAGCAGCCTGAGCGCAGGGTCCAGCTACACCTTC.

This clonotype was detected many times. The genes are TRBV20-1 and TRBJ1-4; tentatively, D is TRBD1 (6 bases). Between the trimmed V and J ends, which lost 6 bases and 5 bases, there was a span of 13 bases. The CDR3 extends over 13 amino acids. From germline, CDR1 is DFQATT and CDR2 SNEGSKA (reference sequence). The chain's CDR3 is CSARAGANEKLFF. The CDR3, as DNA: TGCAGTGCCCGGGCGGGGGCGAATGAAAAACTGTTTTTT.

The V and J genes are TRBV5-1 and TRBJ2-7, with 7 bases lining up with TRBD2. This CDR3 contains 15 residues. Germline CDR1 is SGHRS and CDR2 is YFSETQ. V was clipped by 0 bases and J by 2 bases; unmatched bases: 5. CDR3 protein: CASSLEWGGTYEQYF. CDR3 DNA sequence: TGCGCCAGCAGCTTGGAATGGGGGGGAACCTACGAGCAGTACTTC.

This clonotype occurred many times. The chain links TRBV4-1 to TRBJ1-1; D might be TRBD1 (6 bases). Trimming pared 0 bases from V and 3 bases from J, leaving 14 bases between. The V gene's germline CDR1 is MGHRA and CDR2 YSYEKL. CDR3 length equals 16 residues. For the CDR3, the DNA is TGCGCCAGCAGCCAAGATTTTGACAGGACCTACACTGAAGCTTTCTTT. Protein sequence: CASSQDFDRTYTEAFF.

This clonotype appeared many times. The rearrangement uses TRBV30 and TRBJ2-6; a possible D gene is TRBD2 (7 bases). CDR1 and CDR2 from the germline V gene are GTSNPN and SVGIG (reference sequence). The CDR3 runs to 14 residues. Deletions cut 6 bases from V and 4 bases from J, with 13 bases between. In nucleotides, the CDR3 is TGTGCCTGCTGGGGGGGGCCGGGGGCCAACGTCCTGACTTTC. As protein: CACWGGPGANVLTF.

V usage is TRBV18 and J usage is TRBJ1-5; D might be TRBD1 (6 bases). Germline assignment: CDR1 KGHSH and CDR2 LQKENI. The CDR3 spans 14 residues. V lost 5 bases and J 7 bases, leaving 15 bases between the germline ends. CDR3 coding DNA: TGTGCCAGCTCAGCAGGGACATCAGGGCAGCCCCAGCATTTT. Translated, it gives CASSAGTSGQPQHF.

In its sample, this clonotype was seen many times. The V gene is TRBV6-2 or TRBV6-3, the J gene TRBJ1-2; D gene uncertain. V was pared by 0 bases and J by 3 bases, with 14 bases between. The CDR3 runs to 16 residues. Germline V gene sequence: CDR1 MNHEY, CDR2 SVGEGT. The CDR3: CASSYSSRIRDYGYTF. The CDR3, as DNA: TGTGCCAGCAGTTACTCTAGCCGGATCCGAGACTATGGCTACACCTTC.

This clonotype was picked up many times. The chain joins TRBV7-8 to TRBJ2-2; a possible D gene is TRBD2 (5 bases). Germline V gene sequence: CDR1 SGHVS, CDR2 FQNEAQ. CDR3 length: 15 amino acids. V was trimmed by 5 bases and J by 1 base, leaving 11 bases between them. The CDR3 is CASSPPAGNTGELFF. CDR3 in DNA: TGTGCCAGCAGCCCCCCGGCGGGGAACACCGGGGAGCTGTTTTTT.

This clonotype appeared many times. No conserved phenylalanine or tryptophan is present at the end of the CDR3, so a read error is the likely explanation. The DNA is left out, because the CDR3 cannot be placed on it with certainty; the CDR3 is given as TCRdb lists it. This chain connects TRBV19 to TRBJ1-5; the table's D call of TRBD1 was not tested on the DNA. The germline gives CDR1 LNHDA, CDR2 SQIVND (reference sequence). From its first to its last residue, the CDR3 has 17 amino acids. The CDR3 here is CASSPTGAGGAGSYGLA.

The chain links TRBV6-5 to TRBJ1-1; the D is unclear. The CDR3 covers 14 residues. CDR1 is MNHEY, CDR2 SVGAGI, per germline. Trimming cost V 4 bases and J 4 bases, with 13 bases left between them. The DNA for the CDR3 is TGTGCCAGCAGTTTCACAGCTCAAAGCACTGAAGCTTTCTTT. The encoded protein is CASSFTAQSTEAFF.

In nucleotides, the CDR3 is TGCAGTGCCGTTCTAGCGGGGGGTGATACGCAGTATTTT. Translation: CSAVLAGGDTQYF. The chain is built from TRBV20-1 and TRBJ2-3; 11 nucleotides align to TRBD2. Unmatched junction bases numbered 5, after V lost 6 bases and J lost 6 bases. CDR1 is DFQATT, CDR2 SNEGSKA, per germline (reference sequence). The CDR3 is made up of 13 amino acids.

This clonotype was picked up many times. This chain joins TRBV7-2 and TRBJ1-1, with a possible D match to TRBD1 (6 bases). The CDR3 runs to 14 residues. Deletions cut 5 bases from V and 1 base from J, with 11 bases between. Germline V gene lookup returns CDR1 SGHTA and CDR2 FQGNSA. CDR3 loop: CASSQQGWNTEAFF. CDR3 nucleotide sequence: TGTGCCAGCAGCCAACAGGGATGGAACACTGAAGCTTTCTTT. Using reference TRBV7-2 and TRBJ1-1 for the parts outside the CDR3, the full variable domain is GAGVSQSPSNKVTEKGKDVELRCDPISGHTALYWYRQSLGQGLEFLIYFQGNSAPDKSGLPSDRFSAERTGGSVSTLTIQRTQQEDSAVYLCASSQQGWNTEAFFGQGTRLTVV.

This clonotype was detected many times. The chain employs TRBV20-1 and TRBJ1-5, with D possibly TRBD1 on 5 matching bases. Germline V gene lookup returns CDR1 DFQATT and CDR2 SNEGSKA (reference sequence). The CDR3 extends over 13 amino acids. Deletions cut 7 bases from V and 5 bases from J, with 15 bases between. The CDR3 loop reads CSVRSGAYQPQHF. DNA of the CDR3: TGCAGTGTCAGGTCCGGGGCCTATCAGCCCCAGCATTTT.

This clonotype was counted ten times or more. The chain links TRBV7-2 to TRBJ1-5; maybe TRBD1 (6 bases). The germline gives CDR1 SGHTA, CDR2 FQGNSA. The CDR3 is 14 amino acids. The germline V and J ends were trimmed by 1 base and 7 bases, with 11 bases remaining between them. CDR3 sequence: CASSLGAGVQPQHF. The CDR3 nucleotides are TGTGCCAGCAGCTTAGGGGCAGGGGTCCAGCCCCAGCATTTT.

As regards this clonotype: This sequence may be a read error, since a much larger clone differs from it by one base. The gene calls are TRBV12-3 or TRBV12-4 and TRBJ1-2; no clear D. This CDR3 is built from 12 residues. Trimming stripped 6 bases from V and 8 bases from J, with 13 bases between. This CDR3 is CASRSPVGGYTF. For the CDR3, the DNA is TGTGCCAGCAGATCCCCGGTAGGGGGCTACACCTTC.

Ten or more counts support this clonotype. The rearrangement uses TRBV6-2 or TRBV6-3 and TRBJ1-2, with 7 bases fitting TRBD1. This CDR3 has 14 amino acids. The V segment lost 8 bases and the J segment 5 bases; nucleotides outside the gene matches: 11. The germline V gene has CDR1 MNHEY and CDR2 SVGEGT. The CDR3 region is CASGTAEETYGYTF. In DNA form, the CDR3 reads TGTGCCAGCGGGACAGCAGAAGAAACTTATGGCTACACCTTC.

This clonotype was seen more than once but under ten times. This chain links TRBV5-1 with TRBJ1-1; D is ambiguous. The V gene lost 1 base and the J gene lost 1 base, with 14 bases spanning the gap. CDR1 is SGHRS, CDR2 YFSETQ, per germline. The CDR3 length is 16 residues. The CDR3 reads CASSLIGRTSNTEAFF. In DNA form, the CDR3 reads TGCGCCAGCAGCTTGATCGGTCGGACCTCGAACACTGAAGCTTTCTTT.

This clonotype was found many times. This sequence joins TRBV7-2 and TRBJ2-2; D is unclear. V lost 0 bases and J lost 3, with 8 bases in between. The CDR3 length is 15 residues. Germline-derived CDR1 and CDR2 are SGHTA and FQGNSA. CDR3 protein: CASSLAQTHTGELFF. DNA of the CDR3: TGTGCCAGCAGCTTAGCACAAACCCACACCGGGGAGCTGTTTTTT.

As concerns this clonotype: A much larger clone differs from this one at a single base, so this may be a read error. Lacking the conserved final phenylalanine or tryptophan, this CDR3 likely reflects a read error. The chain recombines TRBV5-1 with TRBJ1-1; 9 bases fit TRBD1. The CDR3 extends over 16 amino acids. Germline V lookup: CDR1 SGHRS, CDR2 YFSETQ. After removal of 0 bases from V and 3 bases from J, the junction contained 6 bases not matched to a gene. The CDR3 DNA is TGCGCCAGCAGCTTGGCCCGGGACAGGGATGACACTGAAGCTTTCTAT. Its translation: CASSLARDRDDTEAFY.

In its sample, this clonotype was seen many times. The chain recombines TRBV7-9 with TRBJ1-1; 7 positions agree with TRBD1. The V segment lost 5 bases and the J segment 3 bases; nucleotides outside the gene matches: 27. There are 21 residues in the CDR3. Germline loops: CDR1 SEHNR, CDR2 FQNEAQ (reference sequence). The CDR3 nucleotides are TGTGCCAGCAGCCCCCCCTTTACTCCACTGCCCCGACAGGGTACCTACACTGAAGCTTTCTTT. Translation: CASSPPFTPLPRQGTYTEAFF.

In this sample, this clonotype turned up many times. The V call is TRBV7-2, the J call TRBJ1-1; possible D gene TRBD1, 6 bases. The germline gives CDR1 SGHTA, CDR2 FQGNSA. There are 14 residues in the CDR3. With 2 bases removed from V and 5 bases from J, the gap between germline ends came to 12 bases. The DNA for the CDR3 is TGTGCCAGCAGCTTATTCCGGACAGCAACTGAAGCTTTCTTT. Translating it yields CASSLFRTATEAFF.

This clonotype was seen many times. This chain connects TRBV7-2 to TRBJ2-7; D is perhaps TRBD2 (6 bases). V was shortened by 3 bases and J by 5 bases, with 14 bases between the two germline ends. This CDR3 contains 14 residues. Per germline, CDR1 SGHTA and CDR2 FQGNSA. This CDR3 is CASSFEGRRDEQYF. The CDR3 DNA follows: TGTGCCAGCAGCTTCGAAGGTCGGAGGGACGAGCAGTACTTC.

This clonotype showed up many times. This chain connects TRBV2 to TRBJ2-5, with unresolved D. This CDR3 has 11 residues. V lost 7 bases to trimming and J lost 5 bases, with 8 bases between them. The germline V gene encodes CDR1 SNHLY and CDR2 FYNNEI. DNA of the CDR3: TGTGCCAGCAAGTATTCGGAGACCCAGTACTTC. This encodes CASKYSETQYF.

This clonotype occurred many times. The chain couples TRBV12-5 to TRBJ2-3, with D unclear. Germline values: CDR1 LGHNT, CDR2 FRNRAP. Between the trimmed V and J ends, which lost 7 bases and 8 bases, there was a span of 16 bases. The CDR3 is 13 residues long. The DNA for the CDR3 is TGTGCTAGTGCTTCCACGAGACATGCTACGCAGTATTTT. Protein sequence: CASASTRHATQYF.

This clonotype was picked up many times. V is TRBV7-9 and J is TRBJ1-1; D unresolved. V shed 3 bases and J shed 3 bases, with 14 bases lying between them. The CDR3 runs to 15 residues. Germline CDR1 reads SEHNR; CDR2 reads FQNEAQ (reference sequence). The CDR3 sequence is CASSFLEVPYTEAFF. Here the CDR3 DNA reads TGTGCCAGCAGCTTTCTGGAGGTACCTTACACTGAAGCTTTCTTT.

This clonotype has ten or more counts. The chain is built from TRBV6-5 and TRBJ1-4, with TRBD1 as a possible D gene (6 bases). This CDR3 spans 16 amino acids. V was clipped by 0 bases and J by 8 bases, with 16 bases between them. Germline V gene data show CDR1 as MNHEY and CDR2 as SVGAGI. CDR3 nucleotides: TGTGCCAGCAGTTACTCAGGGACATCCTGGGACGAAAAACTGTTTTTT. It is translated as CASSYSGTSWDEKLFF.